A selection of T cell receptor beta chains follows, all from one sample in a study of tumor-infiltrating lymphocytes in primary liver carcinoma. TCRdb passed the multiplex PCR reads through MiXCR, listing each CDR3 protein once. The sample shows 150,000 to 200,000 distinct CDR3 sequences, about 61% of them seen only once. The sample taken for sequencing was peripheral blood. The receptor source for this set is a woman aged 55-70 years with primary liver carcinoma and hepatitis B virus infection. The CDR3 runs from the conserved cysteine through the conserved F or W. The D gene is left open where the match is weak. Some rows mark clone size as missing; the rest say once, few, many or name a class of expanded clone.

V,J,D,size,CDR3,DNA
TRBV11-2,TRBJ2-7,NA,NA,CVNSLRRWGYEQYF,TGTGTCAACAGCTTAAGGAGATGGGGCTACGAGCAGTACTTC
TRBV6-1,TRBJ2-7,NA,many,CASSEVWAYEQYF,TGTGCCAGCAGTGAAGTCTGGGCCTACGAGCAGTACTTC
TRBV23-1,TRBJ2-2,NA,NA,CASSHRAVRNTGELFF,TGCGCCAGCAGTCACAGGGCGGTACGGAACACCGGGGAGCTATTTTTT
TRBV6-5,TRBJ1-3,NA,NA,CTSSRGRTVGNTIYF,TGTACCAGCAGCCGCGGGAGGACAGTTGGAAACACCATATATTTT
TRBV2,TRBJ2-7,NA,NA,CASRGDWGSYEQYF,TGTGCCAGCAGGGGGGACTGGGGCTCCTACGAGCAGTACTTC
TRBV12-3/TRBV12-4,TRBJ2-1,NA,NA,CVSSPGSNEQFF,TGTGTCAGCAGTCCCGGAAGCAATGAGCAGTTCTTC
TRBV12-3/TRBV12-4,TRBJ1-2,NA,few,CTSRRTAYARYGYTF,TGTACCAGCAGAAGGACAGCCTACGCAAGATATGGCTACACCTTC
TRBV11-1,TRBJ1-1,NA,NA,CASGFDHFSGSTEAFF,TGTGCCAGCGGCTTTGACCACTTCTCTGGAAGCACTGAAGCTTTCTTT
TRBV14,TRBJ2-1,NA,NA,CASSQDGGFYNEQLF,TGTGCCAGCAGCCAAGATGGGGGATTCTACAATGAGCAGCTCTTC
TRBV6-2/TRBV6-3,TRBJ2-3,NA,NA,CASRFDNTDTQYF,TGTGCCAGCAGGTTCGACAACACAGATACGCAGTATTTT
TRBV11-3,TRBJ2-1,NA,NA,CVSSPGGSGNEQLF,TGTGTCAGCAGCCCTGGTGGTTCGGGGAATGAGCAGCTCTTC
TRBV28,TRBJ2-1,NA,NA,CASSSGFSGEQFF,TGTGCCAGCTCCTCGGGGTTTTCAGGTGAGCAGTTCTTC
TRBV29-1,TRBJ2-5,TRBD2,many,CSVVREVRGETQYF,TGCAGCGTTGTACGGGAGGTGCGGGGGGAGACCCAGTACTTC
TRBV6-1,TRBJ2-7,NA,few,CASITNVIPYEQYF,TGTGCCAGCATCACGAACGTTATTCCCTACGAGCAGTACTTC
TRBV11-3,TRBJ1-4,TRBD1,NA,CASSLRGADEKLFF,TGTGCCAGCAGCCTCAGGGGGGCTGATGAAAAACTGTTTTTT
TRBV12-3/TRBV12-4,TRBJ2-5,TRBD1,many,CASRQGTEQETQYF,TGTGCCAGCAGGCAAGGGACAGAGCAAGAGACCCAGTACTTC